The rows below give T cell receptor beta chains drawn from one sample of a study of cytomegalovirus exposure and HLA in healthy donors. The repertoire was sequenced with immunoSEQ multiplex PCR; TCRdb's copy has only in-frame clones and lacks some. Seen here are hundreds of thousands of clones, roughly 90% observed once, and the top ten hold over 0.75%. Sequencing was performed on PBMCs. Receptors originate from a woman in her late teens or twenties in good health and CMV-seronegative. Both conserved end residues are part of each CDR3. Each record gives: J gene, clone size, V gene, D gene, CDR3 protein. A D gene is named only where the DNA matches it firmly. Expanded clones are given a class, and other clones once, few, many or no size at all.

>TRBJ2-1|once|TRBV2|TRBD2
CAIHLAGKGNEQFF
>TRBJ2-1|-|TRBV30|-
CAWSPITGEQFF
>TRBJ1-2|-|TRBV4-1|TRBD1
CASSPFPGQGHKLYGYTF
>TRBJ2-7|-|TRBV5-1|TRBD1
CASSLGPTGGGYEQYF
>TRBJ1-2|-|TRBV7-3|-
CASSLGGRAGRESGYTF
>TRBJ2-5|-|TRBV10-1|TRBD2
CASSSTTSGEARETQYF
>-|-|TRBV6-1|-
CASSARYGQTPQPQYF
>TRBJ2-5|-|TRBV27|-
CASSLSGEPQETQYF
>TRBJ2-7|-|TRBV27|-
CASSDTGNYEQYF
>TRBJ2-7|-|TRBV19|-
CASSESWGSQYEQYF
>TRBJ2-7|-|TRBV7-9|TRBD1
CASSTGGDPSYEQYF
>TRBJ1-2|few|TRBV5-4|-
CASSTWGSKNYGYTF
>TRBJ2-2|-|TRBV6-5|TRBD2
CAAATGREAGELFF
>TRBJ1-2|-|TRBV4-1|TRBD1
CASSPTQFPGQGISGYTF
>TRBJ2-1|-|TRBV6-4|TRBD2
CASSDSVSGINNEQFF
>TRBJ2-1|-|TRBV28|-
CASGGFSSNSYNEQFF
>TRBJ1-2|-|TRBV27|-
CASSSDIHYGYTF
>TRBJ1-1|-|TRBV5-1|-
CASSLARGTEPEAFF
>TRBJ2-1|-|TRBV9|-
CASSVDPSSYNEQFF
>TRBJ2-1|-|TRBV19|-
CASSMGLARDEQFF
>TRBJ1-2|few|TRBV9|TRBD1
CASSGGPGTVNYGYTF
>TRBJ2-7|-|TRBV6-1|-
CASSQGMWDEQYF
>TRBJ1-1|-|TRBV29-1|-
CSVVSGGMTEAFF
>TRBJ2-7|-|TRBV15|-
CATSLGGTIRYF
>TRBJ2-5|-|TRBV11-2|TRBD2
CASSFSGGASETQYF
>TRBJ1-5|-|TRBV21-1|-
CASSETGTGGNQPQHF
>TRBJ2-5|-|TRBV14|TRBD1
CASSQARGIQETQYF
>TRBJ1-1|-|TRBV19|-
CATKRGNTEAFF
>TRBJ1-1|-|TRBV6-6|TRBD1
CASSYARQGNTEAFF
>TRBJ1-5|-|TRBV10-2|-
CASSEAGGNQPQHF
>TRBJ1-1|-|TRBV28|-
CASSPYKPRGTEAFF
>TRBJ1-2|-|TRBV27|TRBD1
CASSLSPADRGRPEGYTF
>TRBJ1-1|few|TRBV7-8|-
CASTKFGRGGNTEAFF
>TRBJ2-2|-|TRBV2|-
CASRASNTGELFF
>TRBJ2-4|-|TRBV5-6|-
CASSLGGGRLSLENIQYF
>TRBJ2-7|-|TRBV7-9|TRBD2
CASSFSGSVQPYEQYF
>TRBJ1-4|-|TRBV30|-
CALGAGVNSNEKLFF
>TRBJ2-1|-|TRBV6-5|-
CASSTGHNEQFF
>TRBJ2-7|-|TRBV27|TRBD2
CASSPGGLAVREQYF
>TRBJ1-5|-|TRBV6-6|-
CASSYSLNQPQHF
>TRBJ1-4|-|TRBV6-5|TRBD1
CASRRQGALEEKLFF
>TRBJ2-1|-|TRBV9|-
CASSGPGRGSYNEQFF